This TCR beta chain was recovered during a study of blood T cell repertoires in COVID-19. On the study more broadly: Samples taken during acute and convalescent COVID-19 were collected in the United States, Italy and Spain.

The table came from immunoSEQ multiplex PCR; TCRdb's copy has only in-frame clones and leaves some out. In the table there are around 300,000 clones, approximately 85% of which are singletons. V lost 8 bases to trimming and J lost 9 bases, with 11 bases between them. The germline V gene has CDR1 SNHLY and CDR2 FYNNEI. CDR3 size: 11 residues. This TCR derives from a woman between 70 and 85 years old with acute or convalescent COVID-19. The J gene is TRBJ1-5, the V gene TRBV2; D gene unclear. Sequencing used peripheral blood. CDR3 residues: CASALGGPQHF. CDR3 nucleotide sequence: TGTGCCAGCGCCTTGGGAGGGCCCCAGCATTTT.